This T cell receptor beta chain stems from a study of OX40 agonist ivuxolimab in advanced cancers. At the level of the whole study: Ivuxolimab was a fully human IgG2 agonistic monoclonal antibody targeting the costimulatory receptor OX40 (CD134). In the dose-escalation cohort, approximately 83% of patients were male, and the mean age was 60 years with a range of roughly 20 to 85. Among the roughly 50 dose-escalation patients, about 20 had hepatocellular carcinoma, about 15 melanoma, 9 renal cell carcinoma and 9 head and neck cancer. Prior anti-PD-1, anti-PD-L1 or anti-CTLA-4 therapy was permitted, and checkpoint inhibitors had been received by about 36% of dose-escalation patients. Intravenous ivuxolimab was administered to patients every 2 weeks at six dose levels: 0.01, 0.1, 0.3, 1.5, 3 and 10 mg/kg. The monotherapy dose-escalation portion (N ≈ 52 patients) of the phase I ivuxolimab trial is reported in the paper. Peripheral TCRbeta sequencing aimed to test whether ivuxolimab altered TCR sequence diversity and caused clonal T-cell expansion. Partial responses occurred in three dose-escalation patients: two with cutaneous melanoma and one with hepatocellular carcinoma.

The CDR3 contains 12 residues, cysteine and phenylalanine counted. Just the 36-base CDR3 DNA is kept, in frame starting at base 1. Trimming at the junction amounts to 1 base on V and 7 bases on J, and the germline ends lie 8 bases apart. According to the germline V gene, CDR1 reads SNHLY and CDR2 reads FYNNEI. The trial excluded patients who had a history of autoimmune disease or were on systemic immunosuppression. In every dose cohort, peripheral blood was drawn for TCR sequencing at baseline, cycle 4 day 1, and cycle 7 day 1. The samples were taken from a phase I, first-in-human, multicenter, open-label dose-escalation trial of ivuxolimab. Adults with locally advanced or metastatic melanoma, renal cell, hepatocellular, or head and neck squamous cell carcinoma were enrolled in the trial. Before TCR sequencing, CD4+ T cells and CD8+ T cells were sorted from peripheral blood as separate populations.

Genomic DNA was isolated from the sorted cells so that the TCRbeta CDR3 region could be sequenced. The immunoSEQ Assay was used for sequencing of TCRbeta CDR3 regions. TCRdb's version of the immuneACCESS table is confined to in-frame rearrangements and falls short of the full clone set. An unresolved V gene accounts for under half of the shortfall where checked; the remainder is of unknown origin. The sample table shows tens of thousands of clones, and approximately 86% are seen once. The ten largest make up about 4.8% of the sample. What the authors observed across the whole study: Low levels of normalized T-cell clonal expansion were also seen in some nonresponding patients. Partial responders in the 0.1-3.0 mg/kg groups had among the lowest normalized peripheral clonal expansion, especially among CD8+ T cells. At doses of 0.1 to 3.0 mg/kg, clonal expansion of both CD4+ and CD8+ T cells in blood was seen between baseline and week 6. The antigen specificity of the clonally expanded peripheral T cells was not determined. After ivuxolimab, CD8+ T cells had more expanded clones than CD4+ T cells on average.

A note on this clone: The target of this receptor is not known. No base-level quality is on record; no much larger clone is a single base apart.

The chain employs TRBV2 and TRBJ2-7; the best D guess is TRBD2, with 5 bases matching. The material was CD4+ or CD8+ T cells sorted from blood, obtained in a trial of the OX40 agonist ivuxolimab. The TCR sequence derives from an adult with an advanced solid tumor such as melanoma, head and neck, liver or kidney cancer. The nucleotide sequence is given as TGTGCCAGCAGTGAAGACACGGGAGAGCAGTACTTC. It is translated as CASSEDTGEQYF.